A single sample gave rise to the 4 T cell receptor beta chains below, sequenced in a study of cytomegalovirus exposure and HLA in healthy donors (TCRdb year 2017). Library preparation was by the immunoSEQ multiplex PCR assay. The multiplex PCR relied on a mix of 60 forward primers for TCR Vbeta segments and 13 reverse primers for TCR Jbeta segments. This is the immuneACCESS table as TCRdb keeps it, with only in-frame sequences that have V and J called. A part of the clones is gone; compared with another copy, unresolved V genes explain less than half, and the rest is unexplained. For this sample there are around 130,000 clones; around 84% appear just once. Under 3.5% of the sample is taken by the ten largest. What was sequenced was PBMCs. Receptors were obtained from a man aged 50-60 years in good health and CMV-seronegative.

The V gene is TRBV6-5, the J gene TRBJ1-2; TRBD1 aligns across 8 bases. V lost 1 base to trimming and J lost 3 bases; unmatched junction nucleotides: 1. The CDR3 runs to 14 residues. Germline lookup yields CDR1 MNHEY and CDR2 SVGAGI. CDR3 sequence (DNA): TGTGCCAGCAGTTACTTGGACAGGGACTATGGCTACACCTTC. This encodes CASSYLDRDYGYTF.

This clone was seen a few times. The gene calls are TRBV10-2 and TRBJ2-7, with TRBD2 as a possible D gene (5 bases). The V gene lost 5 bases and the J gene lost 5 bases, with 10 bases spanning the gap. The CDR3 is 12 residues long. Germline assignment: CDR1 WSHSY and CDR2 SAAADI. CDR3 residues: CASSLARDEQYF. The CDR3 nucleotides are TGCGCCAGCAGTTTGGCGAGGGACGAGCAGTACTTC.

This clone appeared once. The chain combines TRBV19 with TRBJ1-5, with D uncertain. The germline V gene encodes CDR1 LNHDA and CDR2 SQIVND (reference sequence). Trimming removed 5 bases from V and 4 bases from J, with 9 bases in between. This CDR3 has 13 residues. The CDR3 spells CASSLTNNQPQHF. The CDR3 bases are TGTGCCAGTAGTCTGACAAATAATCAGCCCCAGCATTTT.

The V gene is TRBV7-3, the J gene TRBJ2-1; 10 bases align to TRBD2. The junction had 14 bases not matched to a gene; V was cut back by 3 bases and J by 9 bases. The CDR3 runs 17 residues. The germline gives CDR1 SGHTA, CDR2 FQGTGA. CDR3 sequence reads: CASSLRSQRGGRSEQFF. The CDR3 DNA reads TGTGCCAGCAGCTTGCGTTCTCAGCGGGGGGGCCGCAGTGAGCAGTTCTTC. The variable domain in full, with the rest retrieved from reference TRBV7-3 and TRBJ2-1, is GAGVSQTPSNKVTEKGKYVELRCDPISGHTALYWYRQSLGQGPEFLIYFQGTGAADDSGLPNDRFFAVRPEGSVSTLKIQRTERGDSAVYLCASSLRSQRGGRSEQFFGPGTRLTVL.